This TCR beta chain is drawn from a study of T cell repertoires in cytomegalovirus infection. Study overall: Through public TCR beta signatures, both CMV infection and matching HLA type were indicated.

One entry per CDR3 protein, called by TCRdb with MiXCR from the reads. The sample consists of about 140,000 distinct CDR3 sequences, roughly 6.5% of them appearing once. This clonotype was detected many times. This CDR3 contains 13 residues. Germline V CDR1 and CDR2: MGHDK, SYGVNS. V was clipped by 7 bases and J by 7 bases, with 16 bases between them. Sample: PBMCs. The TCR was taken from a human donor in good health (CMV status not recorded). Some clones in this sample may be carry-over from other donors' samples. The chain carries TRBV25-1 and TRBJ1-2; D may be TRBD1 (5 bases). CDR3 residues: CASTPGQFGGYTF. The CDR3 DNA reads TGTGCCAGCACTCCTGGACAATTTGGTGGCTACACCTTC.